This T cell receptor beta chain was profiled in a study of T cell clones after liver transplantation. Study as a whole: TCRbeta sequencing after a pre-transplant mixed lymphocyte reaction identified graft-donor-reactive clones, later tracked in post-transplant blood. Patients counted as tolerant after at least one year off all immunosuppression, enzymes not exceeding twice normal. HCV positivity affected three of eight recipients; the rest lacked autoimmune or viral indications.

Here immunoSEQ multiplex PCR was the method, and the copy in TCRdb shows in-frame clones only, minus some. The sample includes roughly 70,000 clones, 90% of them seen just once. Unstimulated PBMCs were sorted into CD3+CD4+ and CD3+CD8+ populations. The V and J ends lost 0 bases and 3 bases respectively, with 13 bases between them. The CDR3 is made up of 15 amino acids. The V gene's germline CDR1 is GTSNPN and CDR2 SVGIG (reference sequence). The starting material was CD4+ T cells from blood, obtained before liver transplant. This chain joins TRBV30 and TRBJ2-3; possibly TRBD1 for D (5 bases). The receptor's source is a human donor who received a liver transplant. The CDR3 nucleotides are TGTGCCTGGAGTGTAAGGCAGGGAATGACAGATACGCAGTATTTT. Protein sequence: CAWSVRQGMTDTQYF.